This T cell receptor beta chain stems from a study of beta chain features in type 1 diabetes. General study results and limits: TCRB CDR3 length was moderately but significantly reduced in all four CD4+ subsets of Type 1 diabetes patients.

Only one heparinised blood draw was taken per donor, and its volume averaged about 120 mL. Expressed TCRB transcripts were sequenced because the entire RNA isolate underwent reverse transcription. Profiling relied on immunoSEQ multiplex PCR, and the TCRdb table lists in-frame clones only, not all of them. The sample lists 250,000 or so clones; roughly 20% were seen once. The CDR3 length is 12 residues. Germline V gene data show CDR1 as MNHEY and CDR2 as SVGAGI. About this clone itself: Its antigen is not identified.

Material: naive CD4+ T cells from blood. V is TRBV6-5 and J is TRBJ2-5, with 8 bases matching TRBD2. The sequence was obtained from a woman aged 40 to 50 with type 1 diabetes. The CDR3 coding sequence is TGTGCTTCAGCGGGGGTCCCAGAGACCCAGTACTTC. Translating it yields CASAGVPETQYF.